The TCR beta chain under discussion was sequenced for a study of shared clonotypes between healthy human individuals. Looking at the study overall: Serving as donors were two women and a few men, whose ages spanned 18 to 49.

Genomic DNA per cell subset filled all wells of several immunoSEQ plates. Sorted-subset replicate PCRs used around 220 ng DNA, some 31,000 T cell genomes. The protocol was immunoSEQ multiplex PCR, while the TCRdb copy is restricted to in-frame clones and leaves out a portion. The sample holds roughly 640,000 clones, around 74% seen once. The length of the CDR3 is 13 residues. Trimming left V 3 bases short and J 5 bases short, with 8 bases between. The V gene's germline CDR1 is LNHDA and CDR2 SQIVND (reference sequence). The material sequenced was memory CD4+ T cells sorted from blood. Sample subset: CD45RA-negative fraction. The chain has TRBV19 and TRBJ1-5; weak D call: TRBD1 (5 bases). This TCR derives from a woman aged 25 to 39 in good health. CDR3 in DNA: TGTGCCAGTAGTATCCGGGGGGATCAGCCCCAGCATTTT. Amino acid sequence: CASSIRGDQPQHF.